This TCR beta chain was identified in a study of blood T cell repertoires in COVID-19. With 4 bases clipped from V and 0 bases from J, the junction kept 10 bases outside the gene matches. There are 18 residues in the CDR3. Per the germline V gene, CDR1 is SGHRS and CDR2 is YFSETQ. Sequenced by immunoSEQ multiplex PCR; TCRdb stores in-frame clones only, minus some. The table shows hundreds of thousands of clones, with around 91% occurring only once. The sequence was obtained from a young woman who had recovered from COVID-19. V is TRBV5-1 and J is TRBJ2-1, with 10 bases matching TRBD2. Input material: PBMCs or T cells enriched from blood (not recorded which). The CDR3 DNA reads TGCGCCAGCAGCGGGCCACTAGCGGGGCCTGGCTCCTACAATGAGCAGTTCTTC. It yields the protein CASSGPLAGPGSYNEQFF.